This TCR beta chain was sequenced in a study of control samples from healthy donors and cancer patients. Only in-frame clones appear in the TCRdb table, and some are missing; sequencing was by immunoSEQ multiplex PCR. The data show 150,000 to 200,000 clones, 70% to 90% seen once. Per the germline V gene, CDR1 is SGHNT and CDR2 is YENEEA. The V and J ends lost 4 bases and 5 bases respectively, with 23 bases between them. The CDR3 has 17 residues. Sequencing input: blood. The rearrangement joins TRBV11-3 to TRBJ2-5, with D unclear. The receptor's source is a man aged 30-40 years in good health. The CDR3: CASSSRDTERLSETQYF. The CDR3 coding sequence is TGTGCCAGCAGCTCCAGAGACACGGAGCGTTTATCGGAGACCCAGTACTTC.